The 6 T cell receptor beta chains in this list originate from one sample, sequenced in a study of shared clonotypes between healthy human individuals. Generated by immunoSEQ multiplex PCR, the TCRdb table keeps only in-frame clones and is missing some. The sample lists about 1 million clones, around 74% occurring once. Sequencing was carried out using memory CD4+ T cells sorted from blood. Documented subset: CD45RA-negative fraction. The receptor source for this set is a man younger than 35 in good health.

V is TRBV30 and J is TRBJ1-5; 8 bases fit TRBD1. The CDR3 is 15 residues long. Germline V gene lookup returns CDR1 GTSNPN and CDR2 SVGIG (reference sequence). V dropped 2 bases and J dropped 4; count of bases not matched to a gene: 7. Here the CDR3 DNA reads TGTGCCTGGAGTCGAGGACAGGGCTATAATCAGCCCCAGCATTTT. This sequence encodes CAWSRGQGYNQPQHF.

The sample holds one count of this clone. The V and J genes are TRBV9 and TRBJ1-5; D gene unclear. Trimming pared 3 bases from V and 4 bases from J, leaving 17 bases between. The CDR3 totals 16 residues. Germline V gene sequence: CDR1 SGDLS, CDR2 YYNGEE. The CDR3, as DNA: TGTGCCAGCAGCGCCACGGACCAAAATGGGAATCAGCCCCAGCATTTT. It specifies CASSATDQNGNQPQHF.

This clone came up a few times. V is TRBV5-6 and J is TRBJ1-6, with D unresolved. The V end lost 4 bases, the J end lost 4 bases, and 15 bases lay between the germline ends. CDR1 and CDR2 (germline): SGHDT, YYEEEE. The CDR3 covers 16 residues. For the CDR3, the DNA is TGTGCCAGCAGCACTAACGCCGGCGGGTATAATTCACCCCTCCACTTT. Translation gives CASSTNAGGYNSPLHF.

This rearrangement joins TRBV2 to TRBJ2-7; 9 bases map to TRBD1. Trimming removed 5 bases from V and 7 bases from J; junction bases left unmatched: 9. Germline-derived CDR1 and CDR2 are SNHLY and FYNNEI. There are 14 residues in the CDR3. This CDR3 reads CASSSGTGNGEQYF. The CDR3 bases are TGTGCCAGCAGTTCCGGGACAGGGAACGGGGAGCAGTACTTC.

The V and J genes are TRBV12-5 and TRBJ2-7; 7 bases line up with TRBD1. The trim removed 4 bases at V and 0 bases at J, leaving 9 bases unmatched. CDR1 is LGHNT and CDR2 is FRNRAP in the germline V gene. The CDR3 has 16 residues. The CDR3 protein is CASGSPGQTISYEQYF. DNA of the CDR3: TGTGCTAGTGGTTCACCGGGACAGACCATCTCCTACGAGCAGTACTTC.

For the CDR3, the DNA is TGCGCCAGCAGCCAAGTGGCCGAACGGATCGGAAACAATGAGCAGTTCTTC. As protein: CASSQVAERIGNNEQFF. The chain links TRBV4-1 to TRBJ2-1; D remains ambiguous. Germline V CDR1 and CDR2: MGHRA, YSYEKL. The CDR3 is 17 amino acids. V was trimmed by 1 base and J by 5 bases, leaving 18 bases between them.